This is a list of T cell receptor beta chains from one sample in a study of T cell changes during pregnancy in multiple sclerosis. Repertoires were generated with immunoSEQ multiplex PCR, while TCRdb's copy carries only in-frame clones and drops some. The table lists tens of thousands of clones, 91% of them singletons. Sequenced material: CD8+ T cells from peripheral blood mononuclear cells, taken before pregnancy. Receptors originate from a female donor with multiple sclerosis, enrolled in a pregnancy study. The CDR3 runs from the conserved cysteine through the conserved F or W. The order of the fields is clone size, D gene, V gene, J gene, CDR3 DNA, CDR3 protein. The D gene is left open where the match is weak. Clone size, where shown, is once, few, many, or a class for clones that have expanded.

-	TRBD1	TRBV19	TRBJ1-1	TGTGCCAGTAGTATCCGGGACAGTAACACTGAAGCTTTCTTT	CASSIRDSNTEAFF
-	-	TRBV28	TRBJ1-5	TGTGCCAGCAGTGGGGAGGGTGTGCAGCCCCAGCATTTT	CASSGEGVQPQHF
-	TRBD2	TRBV9	TRBJ2-1	TGTGCCAGCAGCGGGACTAGCGATCAAGAGCAGTTCTTC	CASSGTSDQEQFF
-	-	TRBV7-6	TRBJ1-3	TGTGCCAGCAGCTTAGACGAGAGCTCTGGAAACACCATATATTTT	CASSLDESSGNTIYF
-	-	TRBV2	TRBJ2-6	TGTGCCAGCAGTGGACTAACCCTGAACTCTGGGGCCAACGTCCTGACTTTC	CASSGLTLNSGANVLTF
-	TRBD1	TRBV12-5	TRBJ1-1	TGTGCCAGTGGTTTCTGGACAGGATTGGACTCTAACACTGAAGCTTTCTTT	CASGFWTGLDSNTEAFF
-	TRBD2	TRBV19	TRBJ2-7	TGTGCCAGTAGTTCGGCAGGCGGGGGACCCTACGAGCAGTACTTC	CASSSAGGGPYEQYF
-	TRBD1	TRBV7-8	TRBJ1-2	TGTGCCAGCAGCTTAGCCCCTCTTATCCCTGACGGGACAGAGTTCTATGGCTACACCTTC	CASSLAPLIPDGTEFYGYTF
-	-	TRBV6-4	TRBJ1-2	TGTGCCAGCAGTGACTCGGAACAGGGAAACTATGGCTACACCTTC	CASSDSEQGNYGYTF
few	-	TRBV5-8	TRBJ1-5	TGTGCCAGCAGCTCGGGGGAAAGCAATCAGCCCCAGCATTTT	CASSSGESNQPQHF
-	TRBD1	TRBV13	TRBJ1-2	TGTGCCAGCAGCTTAGGGGGTACAGGGGGCGTCTATGGCTACACCTTC	CASSLGGTGGVYGYTF
-	TRBD2	TRBV6-4	TRBJ2-2	TGTGCCAGCACGGCCCTAGCGGACACCGGGGAGCTGTTTTTT	CASTALADTGELFF
-	-	TRBV28	TRBJ1-2	TGTGCCAGCAGTTTAAACCTAAACTATGGCTACACCTTC	CASSLNLNYGYTF
-	TRBD1	TRBV7-8	TRBJ1-6	TGTGCCAGCAGCATAATGCCGACAGGGCTTTCTCCCCTCCACTTT	CASSIMPTGLSPLHF
once	-	TRBV6-1	TRBJ2-3	TGTGCCAGCAGTGACGACTGGGTCTTGGAGACTGCCAACACAGATACGCAGTATTTT	CASSDDWVLETANTDTQYF
-	TRBD1	TRBV27	TRBJ2-5	TGTGCCAGTAAGGCTAACCAGGGGGCCGGGGAGACCCAGTACTTC	CASKANQGAGETQYF
-	-	TRBV29-1	TRBJ1-3	TGCAGCGTTCCCATCGGAAACACCATATATTTT	CSVPIGNTIYF
-	-	TRBV13	TRBJ1-1	TGTGCCAGCAGACTCGGACAGTTGAACACTGAAGCTTTCTTT	CASRLGQLNTEAFF
-	TRBD2	TRBV9	TRBJ2-3	TGTGCCAGCAGCGTAGATGTGGCGGGGGGTAGCACAGATACGCAGTATTTT	CASSVDVAGGSTDTQYF
-	TRBD1	TRBV7-2	TRBJ1-5	TGTGCCAGCAGTGAAATCCGGGACAGGGTCGGTCAGCCCCAGCATTTT	CASSEIRDRVGQPQHF
once	-	TRBV4-1	TRBJ1-1	TGCGCCAGCAGCCGAGACCCAGGGAACACTGAAGCTTTCTTT	CASSRDPGNTEAFF
-	TRBD2	TRBV4-1	TRBJ2-3	TGCGCCAGCAGCCAAGGACTAGCCGGAGGAGATACGCAGTATTTT	CASSQGLAGGDTQYF
-	TRBD2	TRBV2	TRBJ2-5	TGTGCCAGCAGTGTGCAAGCGGGGGAACAAGAGACCCAGTACTTC	CASSVQAGEQETQYF
-	TRBD2	TRBV10-2	TRBJ2-3	TGCGCCACCGCGATGACTAGCGGGGGCACAGATACGCAGTATTTT	CATAMTSGGTDTQYF
-	TRBD1	TRBV7-7	TRBJ1-3	TGTGCTAGCAGCGAGGACAGGGGGCAAGGAAACACCATATATTTT	CASSEDRGQGNTIYF
-	-	TRBV5-6	TRBJ1-5	TGTGCCAGCAGCGGCGGACATAGCAATCAGCCCCAGCATTTT	CASSGGHSNQPQHF
-	TRBD1	TRBV15	TRBJ2-2	TGTGCCACCAGCAGAGATAAGGCTACAGGGGATGACGGGGAGCTGTTTTTT	CATSRDKATGDDGELFF
-	-	TRBV29-1	TRBJ2-2	TGCAGCGTTGAGTCTACCGGGGAGCTGTTTTTT	CSVESTGELFF
-	TRBD1	TRBV19	TRBJ2-3	TGTGCCAGTAGTACCTGGGACAGGATTACAGATACGCAGTATTTT	CASSTWDRITDTQYF
-	-	TRBV9	TRBJ2-1	TGTGCCAGCAGCCCTCCGACGGGGTTATCCTACAATGAGCAGTTCTTC	CASSPPTGLSYNEQFF
-	-	TRBV14	TRBJ2-1	TGTGCCAGCAGCCTGGTTATGAGGAGCTCCTACAATGAGCAGTTCTTC	CASSLVMRSSYNEQFF
-	-	TRBV9	TRBJ1-5	TGTGCCAGCAGCGTAGATGTTTCGGATCAGCCCCAGCATTTT	CASSVDVSDQPQHF
once	TRBD2	TRBV15	TRBJ2-5	TGTGCCACCAGCAGAGAAACATTTTCGGGGGGGGAGACCCAGTACTTC	CATSRETFSGGETQYF
-	-	TRBV6-4	TRBJ2-5	TGTGCCAGCAGTGTTAGTACAGGGAAGGGAGAGACCCAGTACTTC	CASSVSTGKGETQYF
-	-	TRBV6-6	TRBJ2-2	TGTGCCAGCAGTTACGGCCCCGGGGAGCTGTTTTTT	CASSYGPGELFF